Detailed here is one T cell receptor (beta chain). The antigen is unknown. The junction differs from germline at one of its ends, possibly a read error. The sample originates from a study of OX40 agonist ivuxolimab in advanced cancers. Overall study context: Patient treatment consisted of intravenous ivuxolimab administration every 2 weeks at 0.01 to 10 mg/kg. At 82.7% male, the cohort had a mean age of 60 years, ranging from roughly 20 to 85. General study points: Average numbers of expanded clones were greater in CD8+ T cells than in CD4+.

Autoimmune disease history or systemic immunosuppression disqualified patients. Germline CDR1 MDHEN, CDR2 SYDVKM. The CDR3 has 15 amino acids. Method: immunoSEQ multiplex PCR; TCRdb's copy keeps in-frame clones and lacks some. The repertoire includes fewer than 85,000 clones, around nine tenths of them detected once, and 6.2% sits in the top ten. The specimen was CD4+ or CD8+ T cells sorted from blood, collected in a trial of the OX40 agonist ivuxolimab. The V gene is TRBV28, the J gene TRBJ1-4; a possible D gene is TRBD1 (5 bases). This clonotype was sampled from an adult with an advanced solid tumor such as melanoma, head and neck, liver or kidney cancer. The CDR3 region is CACRRGDRTNEKLFF. DNA for the CDR3: TGTGCCTGCAGGCGAGGGGATAGAACTAATGAAAAACTGTTTTTT.